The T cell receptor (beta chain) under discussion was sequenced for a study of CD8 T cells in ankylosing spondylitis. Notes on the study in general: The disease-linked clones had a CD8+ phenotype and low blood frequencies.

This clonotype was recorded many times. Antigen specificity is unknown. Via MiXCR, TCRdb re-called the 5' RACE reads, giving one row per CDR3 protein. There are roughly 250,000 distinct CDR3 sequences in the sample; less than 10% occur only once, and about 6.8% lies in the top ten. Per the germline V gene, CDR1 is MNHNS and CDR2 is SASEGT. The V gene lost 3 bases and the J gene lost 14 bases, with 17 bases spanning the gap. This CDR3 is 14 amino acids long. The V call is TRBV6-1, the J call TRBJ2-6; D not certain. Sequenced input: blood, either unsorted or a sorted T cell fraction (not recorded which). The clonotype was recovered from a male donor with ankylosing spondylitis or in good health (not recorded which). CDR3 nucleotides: TGTGCCAGCAGTGATACCCCTCCCAGGCTTATCCTGACTTTC. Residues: CASSDTPPRLILTF.